The 13 T cell receptor beta chains listed next were all sequenced from one sample in a study of control samples from healthy donors and cancer patients (dated by TCRdb to the early 2020s). The library was produced with the immunoSEQ multiplex PCR assay. TCRdb holds this immuneACCESS table with in-frame rearrangements only. Some clones are missing; in checked studies, unresolved V genes explain under half, and the rest has no known cause. For this sample there are about 220,000 clones; around 94% appear just once. The ten largest clones represent about 1.6% of the sample. Sequencing used blood. The source of these receptors is a man aged 45 to 65 in good health.

The table lists this clone with a count of one. The rearrangement joins TRBV10-3 to TRBJ1-3; D remains unclear. From germline, CDR1 is ENHRY and CDR2 SYGVKD. This CDR3 has 13 residues. V dropped 4 bases and J dropped 5 bases, with 9 bases sitting between them. For the CDR3, the DNA is TGTGCCATCAGTGTTAGCGGCCGAAACACCATATATTTT. It encodes CAISVSGRNTIYF.

In its sample, this clone was seen a few times. V usage is TRBV6-5 and J usage is TRBJ1-5; possibly TRBD1 for D (5 bases). Germline V gives CDR1 MNHEY, CDR2 SVGAGI. This CDR3 region has 15 residues. The V end was cut by 2 bases, the J end by 5 bases, with 13 bases between. The CDR3 coding sequence is TGTGCCAGCAGTTACCCGCAGGGACGAGATCAGCCCCAGCATTTT. Protein: CASSYPQGRDQPQHF.

The chain carries TRBV5-1 and TRBJ2-3; D is possibly TRBD2 (6 bases). CDR1 and CDR2 from the germline V gene are SGHRS and YFSETQ. Deletions cut 2 bases from V and 14 bases from J, with 15 bases between. There are 12 residues in the CDR3. CDR3 bases: TGCGCCAGCAGCTTCTCCGGGACCGGGGGGTATTTT. Its translation is CASSFSGTGGYF.

This clone was observed a single time. V and J are TRBV5-6 and TRBJ2-3, with 7 bases identical to TRBD1. The CDR3 length is 16 residues. From germline, CDR1 is SGHDT and CDR2 YYEEEE. The V gene end was trimmed by 3 bases and the J gene end by 1 base; junction bases not matched to a gene: 8. CDR3 amino acids: CASSSPGGTRTDTQYF. CDR3 sequence (DNA): TGTGCCAGCAGCTCTCCAGGGGGTACACGCACAGATACGCAGTATTTT.

The chain combines TRBV5-1 with TRBJ1-6; D unclear. Germline V gene lookup returns CDR1 SGHRS and CDR2 YFSETQ. CDR3 size: 16 residues. Deletions cut 0 bases from V and 5 bases from J, with 12 bases between. CDR3 sequence: CASSLEGGLDNSPLHF. DNA for the CDR3: TGCGCCAGCAGCTTGGAGGGCGGTCTAGATAATTCACCCCTCCACTTT.

The rearrangement links TRBV7-9 to TRBJ2-1, with TRBD2 as a possible D gene (5 bases). The V gene lost 1 base and the J gene lost 7 bases, with 20 bases spanning the gap. The V gene's germline CDR1 is SEHNR and CDR2 FQNEAQ (reference sequence). This CDR3 is 17 amino acids long. CDR3 in DNA: TGTGCCAGCAGCTTAGGAGTCGGCGGGCTAACCAGGAATGAGCAGTTCTTC. It translates to CASSLGVGGLTRNEQFF.

CDR3 loop: CASSLDHTDTQYF. The CDR3 bases are TGTGCCAGCAGCTTAGATCACACAGATACGCAGTATTTT. The chain has TRBV7-2 and TRBJ2-3, with no clear D. The ends were cut back, 1 base at V and 2 bases at J, with 4 bases in the middle. The CDR3 contains 13 residues. Germline loops: CDR1 SGHTA, CDR2 FQGNSA.

The V gene is TRBV4-3, the J gene TRBJ1-1; D ambiguous. V lost 0 bases, J lost 1 base, and 6 bases lay in between. Germline CDR1 LGHNA, CDR2 YSLEER. The CDR3 sequence is 14 residues long. In DNA form, the CDR3 reads TGCGCCAGCAGCCAAGATGGGAAGAACACTGAAGCTTTCTTT. Protein sequence: CASSQDGKNTEAFF.

The genes are TRBV5-1 and TRBJ1-6; possibly TRBD1 for D (5 bases). This CDR3 has 15 residues. Trimming took off 3 bases at V and 6 bases at J, with 13 bases between the two ends. Germline CDR1 and CDR2: SGHRS and YFSETQ. DNA of the CDR3: TGCGCCAGCAGCTCCGGGGCCTCTAGTAATTCACCCCTCCACTTT. This translates into CASSSGASSNSPLHF. Complete variable domain (other parts from reference TRBV5-1 and TRBJ1-6): KAGVTQTPRYLIKTRGQQVTLSCSPISGHRSVSWYQQTPGQGLQFLFEYFSETQRNKGNFPGRFSGRQFSNSRSEMNVSTLELGDSALYLCASSSGASSNSPLHFGNGTRLTVT.

This clone appeared once. The V call is TRBV11-2, the J call TRBJ1-6, with D perhaps TRBD1 (6 bases). Germline lookup yields CDR1 SGHAT and CDR2 FQNNGV. Trimming left V 4 bases short and J 9 bases short, with 19 bases between. This CDR3 spans 16 amino acids. CDR3 protein: CASSSAPRGARSPLHF. Here the CDR3 DNA reads TGTGCCAGCAGCTCAGCCCCCCGGGGGGCTCGTTCACCCCTCCACTTT.

The chain employs TRBV5-1 and TRBJ1-2; TRBD1 matches 10 bases. In germline, CDR1 is SGHRS, CDR2 YFSETQ. CDR3 length: 15 residues. Germline trimming cut 4 bases from V and 5 bases from J; bases unmatched to any gene: 8. This CDR3 is CASSPLVGQGYGYTF. CDR3 DNA sequence: TGCGCCAGCAGCCCCCTAGTGGGACAGGGGTATGGCTACACCTTC. The entire variable domain, with the rest obtained from reference TRBV5-1 and TRBJ1-2, is as follows: KAGVTQTPRYLIKTRGQQVTLSCSPISGHRSVSWYQQTPGQGLQFLFEYFSETQRNKGNFPGRFSGRQFSNSRSEMNVSTLELGDSALYLCASSPLVGQGYGYTFGSGTRLTVV.

The V and J genes are TRBV3-1 (or the pseudogene TRBV3-2) and TRBJ1-1; D gene ambiguous. V shed 0 bases and J shed 2 bases, with 13 bases lying between them. Per germline, CDR1 LGHDT and CDR2 YNNKEL (reference sequence). The CDR3 spans 16 residues. CDR3 residues: CASSQDSGIRNTEAFF. The CDR3 DNA reads TGTGCCAGCAGCCAAGATTCCGGGATACGAAACACTGAAGCTTTCTTT.

The rearrangement links TRBV5-1 to TRBJ1-1, with 9 bases identical to TRBD1. Germline V gives CDR1 SGHRS, CDR2 YFSETQ. V dropped 2 bases and J dropped 4; count of bases not matched to a gene: 9. This CDR3 is built from 16 residues. In DNA, the CDR3 is TGCGCCAGCAGCTTAATTATTTCGGGACAGGGCACTGAAGCTTTCTTT. Protein product: CASSLIISGQGTEAFF.